Each of the 25 T cell receptor beta chains below was sequenced from the same sample in a study of blood T cell repertoires in COVID-19. Clones were read by immunoSEQ multiplex PCR, and TCRdb kept only the in-frame ones, dropping some. The table lists some 430,000 clones, less than 95% of them singletons. The source material was PBMCs or T cells enriched from blood (not recorded which). The receptor source for this set is a man aged 18-30 years who had recovered from COVID-19.

The rearrangement joins TRBV5-4 to TRBJ1-2, with TRBD1 identical over 8 bases. V trimming: 4 bases; J trimming: 4 bases; junction bases outside the gene matches: 6. CDR3 length: 14 residues. CDR1 and CDR2 (germline): SGHNT, YYREEE (reference sequence). The CDR3 is CASSIQTGGYGYTF. CDR3 nucleotides: TGTGCCAGCAGCATACAAACAGGGGGCTATGGCTACACCTTC.

The gene calls are TRBV5-1 and TRBJ1-2, with D possibly TRBD1 on 5 matching bases. CDR1 and CDR2 from the germline V gene are SGHRS and YFSETQ. V gave up 0 bases and J gave up 3 bases, with 12 bases separating them. This CDR3 has 15 residues. CDR3 bases: TGCGCCAGCAGCTTGGGCAAGGGGTTGGACTATGGCTACACCTTC. This sequence encodes CASSLGKGLDYGYTF.

The sample holds a few counts of this clone. The genes are TRBV9 and TRBJ2-2; D is perhaps TRBD2 (5 bases). There are 15 residues in the CDR3. Germline V CDR1 and CDR2: SGDLS, YYNGEE. V was cut by 0 bases and J by 7 bases, with 13 bases left in between. The CDR3 DNA is TGTGCCAGCAGCGTAGTCCCGGGATGGGACGGGGAGCTGTTTTTT. This codes for CASSVVPGWDGELFF.

The chain joins TRBV5-1 to TRBJ2-1, with D possibly matching TRBD1 (6 bases). CDR1 is SGHRS, CDR2 YFSETQ, per germline. V was clipped by 4 bases and J by 0 bases, with 23 bases between them. CDR3 length: 19 residues. The CDR3 DNA follows: TGCGCCAGCAGCCCCGATAGACAGACACGGACAGTCTCCTACAATGAGCAGTTCTTC. It codes for CASSPDRQTRTVSYNEQFF.

V is TRBV18 and J is TRBJ2-7, with 9 bases lining up with TRBD1. The germline gives CDR1 KGHSH, CDR2 LQKENI. V was pared by 0 bases and J by 7 bases, with 4 bases of the junction left unmatched. The CDR3 is made up of 14 amino acids. CDR3: CASSPPGTGKEQYF. The CDR3, as DNA: TGTGCCAGCTCACCACCCGGGACAGGGAAAGAGCAGTACTTC.

Note on this clone: The same CDR3 is also encoded by other DNA sequences in this sample. The CDR3 DNA is TGCGCCAGCAGCGGAGGACAGCTTAATGAAAAACTGTTTTTT. This codes for CASSGGQLNEKLFF. The chain carries TRBV5-1 and TRBJ1-4; maybe TRBD1 (6 bases). The CDR3 runs to 14 residues. Per the germline V gene, CDR1 is SGHRS and CDR2 is YFSETQ. V was trimmed by 4 bases and J by 4 bases, leaving 11 bases between them.

V usage is TRBV6-5 and J usage is TRBJ1-5; TRBD1 matches at 8 bases. V gave up 6 bases and J gave up 5 bases; unmatched junction bases: 3. Germline CDR1 and CDR2: MNHEY and SVGAGI. This CDR3 comprises 13 residues. The CDR3 DNA reads as TGTGCCAGCAGGGACAGGGAATATCAGCCCCAGCATTTT. Its translation is CASRDREYQPQHF.

This clone occurred a few times. The V call is TRBV6-5, the J call TRBJ1-3, with D uncertain. The CDR3 runs 15 residues. V was pared by 7 bases and J by 0 bases, with 13 bases between. Germline CDR1 reads MNHEY; CDR2 reads SVGAGI. CDR3 protein: CASKITVRSGNTIYF. The CDR3 DNA reads as TGTGCCAGCAAGATAACAGTTCGCTCTGGAAACACCATATATTTT.

This CDR3 reads CASSWGSGGATDTQYF. Here the CDR3 DNA reads TGCGCCAGCAGCTGGGGCAGCGGGGGGGCAACAGATACGCAGTATTTT. The gene calls are TRBV5-1 and TRBJ2-3; 10 nucleotides agree with TRBD2. The CDR3 length is 16 residues. The V gene's germline CDR1 is SGHRS and CDR2 YFSETQ. The trim removed 3 bases at V and 3 bases at J, leaving 7 bases unmatched.

The chain recombines TRBV5-4 with TRBJ1-1; D gene uncertain. The CDR3 covers 12 residues. CDR1 is SGHNT and CDR2 is YYREEE in the germline V gene (reference sequence). Trimming cost V 4 bases and J 7 bases, with 11 bases left between them. In DNA form, the CDR3 reads TGTGCCAGCAGCACTGGTAGCAGTGAAGCTTTCTTT. Protein product: CASSTGSSEAFF.

This clone was detected only once. The rearrangement joins TRBV29-1 to TRBJ2-5; TRBD2 might be the D (5 bases). Looked up from germline, CDR1 is SQVTM and CDR2 is ANQGSEA. The V gene lost 7 bases and the J gene lost 5 bases, with 17 bases spanning the gap. The length of the CDR3 is 13 residues. This chain's CDR3 is CSGLGGRSETQYF. CDR3 DNA sequence: TGCAGCGGGTTAGGAGGAAGGAGCGAGACCCAGTACTTC.

The V and J genes are TRBV6-5 and TRBJ1-3; D gene uncertain. Germline V gene lookup returns CDR1 MNHEY and CDR2 SVGAGI. The CDR3 has 14 amino acids. Trimming stripped 5 bases from V and 1 base from J, with 9 bases between. The CDR3 DNA follows: TGTGCCAGCAGTCGGTCTGCTTCTGGAAACACCATATATTTT. Amino acid sequence: CASSRSASGNTIYF.

The CDR3 region is CASRAQGVKGYTF. CDR3 nucleotide sequence: TGTGCCAGCAGAGCTCAGGGGGTGAAGGGCTACACCTTC. The chain recombines TRBV6-5 with TRBJ1-2; TRBD1 matches at 7 bases. The V gene end was trimmed by 6 bases and the J gene end by 8 bases; junction bases not matched to a gene: 9. The CDR3 contains 13 residues. Germline-derived CDR1 and CDR2 are MNHEY and SVGAGI.

The chain carries TRBV15 and TRBJ1-5; D remains ambiguous. The germline V and J ends were trimmed by 5 bases and 0 bases, with 8 bases remaining between them. There are 14 residues in the CDR3. Germline assignment: CDR1 LNHNV and CDR2 YYDKDF (reference sequence). Here the CDR3 reads CATSGAGSNQPQHF. In nucleotides, the CDR3 is TGTGCCACCAGCGGCGCGGGTAGCAATCAGCCCCAGCATTTT.

DNA for the CDR3: TGTGCCAGCAGCCCACCGGGACAGGGCTACGAGCAGTACTTC. Its translation is CASSPPGQGYEQYF. The rearrangement uses TRBV6-5 and TRBJ2-7, with TRBD1 identical over 9 bases. The CDR3 is made up of 14 amino acids. V gave up 6 bases and J gave up 3 bases; unmatched junction bases: 6. Looked up from germline, CDR1 is MNHEY and CDR2 is SVGAGI.

This chain joins TRBV7-9 and TRBJ2-1, with TRBD2 matching 7 bases. V shed 2 bases and J 8 bases; nucleotides not matched to a gene: 12. CDR3 size: 16 residues. CDR1 SEHNR and CDR2 FQNEAQ come from the germline V gene (reference sequence). CDR3 region: CASSLSLGGGKDEQFF. In nucleotides, the CDR3 is TGTGCCAGCAGCTTAAGTTTGGGCGGGGGAAAAGATGAGCAGTTCTTC.

The chain recombines TRBV3-1 (or the pseudogene TRBV3-2) with TRBJ1-6; 11 nucleotides agree with TRBD1. Germline V lookup: CDR1 LGHDT, CDR2 YNNKEL (reference sequence). V lost 4 bases to trimming and J lost 9 bases; unmatched junction nucleotides: 5. The CDR3 sequence is 15 residues long. The CDR3 protein is CASSPDRGQGSPLHF. The CDR3 DNA is TGTGCCAGCAGCCCGGACAGGGGGCAAGGTTCACCCCTCCACTTT.

This chain connects TRBV3-1 (or the pseudogene TRBV3-2) to TRBJ2-5; TRBD1 might be the D (5 bases). Germline values: CDR1 LGHDT, CDR2 YNNKEL (reference sequence). Trimming shortened V by 1 base and J by 1 base, and 10 bases separated the two germline ends. CDR3 length: 15 residues. This chain's CDR3 is CASSQARVLQETQYF. As DNA, the CDR3 is TGTGCCAGCAGCCAAGCCAGGGTACTCCAAGAGACCCAGTACTTC.

The rearrangement uses TRBV27 and TRBJ2-3; D perhaps matches TRBD1 (6 bases). Trimming took off 2 bases at V and 7 bases at J, with 22 bases between the two ends. The CDR3 extends over 17 amino acids. The germline CDR1 and CDR2 sequences are MNHEY and SMNVEV (reference sequence). The CDR3 region has the DNA TGTGCCAGCAGTTTAGGACGGCAGGGGTCCTTTTTGTATACGCAGTATTTT. Translating gives CASSLGRQGSFLYTQYF.

This chain uses TRBV15 with TRBJ1-2; 7 bases line up with TRBD1. The CDR3 is made up of 18 amino acids. Trimming cost V 5 bases and J 8 bases; bases outside gene matches: 23. From germline, CDR1 is LNHNV and CDR2 YYDKDF (reference sequence). The CDR3 bases are TGTGCCACCAGCGGGGGATTGACAGGGTATTCCTCTTCCCCCGGCTACACCTTC. Translating gives CATSGGLTGYSSSPGYTF.

This sequence joins TRBV19 and TRBJ2-7; 14 nucleotides match TRBD2. This CDR3 comprises 15 residues. The germline V gene has CDR1 LNHDA and CDR2 SQIVND (reference sequence). The J segment lost 4 bases and the V segment lost 5 bases, leaving 4 bases of the junction unmatched. CDR3 in amino acids: CASSARLAGGYEQYF. DNA for the CDR3: TGTGCCAGTAGTGCCCGACTAGCGGGAGGGTACGAGCAGTACTTC.

The chain couples TRBV29-1 to TRBJ2-3, with 10 positions matching TRBD2. Germline V lookup: CDR1 SQVTM, CDR2 ANQGSEA. With 7 bases clipped from V and 6 bases from J, the junction kept 7 bases outside the gene matches. This CDR3 spans 13 amino acids. The CDR3 DNA reads TGCAGCGAGACCGGGACTAGCGAGGATACGCAGTATTTT. Translation: CSETGTSEDTQYF.

The gene calls are TRBV5-1 and TRBJ2-3, with 8 bases identical to TRBD2. Germline-derived CDR1 and CDR2 are SGHRS and YFSETQ. The length of the CDR3 is 16 residues. J lost 6 bases, V lost 1 base, and 10 bases had no gene match. The CDR3 sequence: CASSLQRGPKYDTQYF. The CDR3 DNA sequence: TGCGCCAGCAGCTTGCAGCGGGGGCCCAAGTATGATACGCAGTATTTT.

The gene calls are TRBV19 and TRBJ2-3, with D tentatively TRBD1 (5 bases). Deletions cut 6 bases from V and 6 bases from J, with 16 bases between. This CDR3 has 14 amino acids. Per the germline V gene, CDR1 is LNHDA and CDR2 is SQIVND (reference sequence). As DNA, the CDR3 is TGTGCCAGTAGCTCAACAGGCAGCGTTGATACGCAGTATTTT. As protein: CASSSTGSVDTQYF.

J is TRBJ2-6 and V is TRBV6-5; D perhaps matches TRBD1 (5 bases). V lost 5 bases, J lost 2 bases, and 7 bases lay in between. The CDR3 sequence is 14 residues long. In germline, CDR1 is MNHEY, CDR2 SVGAGI. The CDR3 spells CASSRGTGANVLTF. The CDR3, as DNA: TGTGCCAGCAGTAGGGGTACTGGGGCCAACGTCCTGACTTTC.